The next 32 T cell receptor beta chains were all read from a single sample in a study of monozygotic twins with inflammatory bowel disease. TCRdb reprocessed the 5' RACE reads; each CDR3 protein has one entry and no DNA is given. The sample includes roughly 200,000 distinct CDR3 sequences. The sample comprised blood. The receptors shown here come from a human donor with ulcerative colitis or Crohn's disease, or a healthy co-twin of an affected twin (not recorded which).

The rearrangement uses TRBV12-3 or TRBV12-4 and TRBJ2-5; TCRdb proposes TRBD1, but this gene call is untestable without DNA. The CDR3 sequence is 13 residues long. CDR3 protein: CASSLTGVGTQYF.

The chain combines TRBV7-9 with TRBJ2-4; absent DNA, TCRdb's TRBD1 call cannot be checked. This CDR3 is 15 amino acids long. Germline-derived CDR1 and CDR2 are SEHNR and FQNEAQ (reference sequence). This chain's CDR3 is CASSLSGGTKNIQYF.

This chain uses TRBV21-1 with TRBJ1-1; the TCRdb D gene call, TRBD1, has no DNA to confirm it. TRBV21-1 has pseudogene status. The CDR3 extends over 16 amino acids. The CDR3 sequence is CASSRGGTQRGTEAFF.

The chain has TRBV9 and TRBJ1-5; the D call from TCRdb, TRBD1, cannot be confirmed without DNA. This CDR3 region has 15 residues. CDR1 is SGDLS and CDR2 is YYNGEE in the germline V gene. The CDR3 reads CASSVIGGGNQPQHF.

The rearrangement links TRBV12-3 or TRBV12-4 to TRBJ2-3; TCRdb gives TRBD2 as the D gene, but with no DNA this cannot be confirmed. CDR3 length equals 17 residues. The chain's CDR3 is CASSLREREGRVDTQYF.

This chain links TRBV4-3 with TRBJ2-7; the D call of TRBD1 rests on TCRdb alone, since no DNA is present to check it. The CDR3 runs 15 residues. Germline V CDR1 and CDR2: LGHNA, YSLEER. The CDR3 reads CASSHGTGSSYEQYF.

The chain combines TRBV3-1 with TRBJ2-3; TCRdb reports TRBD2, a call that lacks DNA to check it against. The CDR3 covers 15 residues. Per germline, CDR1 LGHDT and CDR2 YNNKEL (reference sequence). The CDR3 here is CASSLAGGLQDTQYF.

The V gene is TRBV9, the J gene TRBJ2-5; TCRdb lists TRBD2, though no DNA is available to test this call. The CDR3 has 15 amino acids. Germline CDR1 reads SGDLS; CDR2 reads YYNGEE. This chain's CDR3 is CASNPRGHQLETQYF.

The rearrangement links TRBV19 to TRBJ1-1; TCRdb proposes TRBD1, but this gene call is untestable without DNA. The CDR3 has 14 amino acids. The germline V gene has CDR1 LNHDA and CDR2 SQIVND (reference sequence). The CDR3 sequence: CASNPGGGNTEAFF.

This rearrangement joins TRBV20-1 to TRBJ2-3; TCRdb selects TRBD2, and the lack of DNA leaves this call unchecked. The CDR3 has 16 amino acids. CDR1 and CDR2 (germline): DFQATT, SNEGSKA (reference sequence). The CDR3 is CSAPGTSGEITDTQYF.

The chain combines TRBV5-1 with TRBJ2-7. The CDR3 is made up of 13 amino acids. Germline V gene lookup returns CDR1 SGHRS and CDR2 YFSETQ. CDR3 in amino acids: CASSLGGNYEQYF.

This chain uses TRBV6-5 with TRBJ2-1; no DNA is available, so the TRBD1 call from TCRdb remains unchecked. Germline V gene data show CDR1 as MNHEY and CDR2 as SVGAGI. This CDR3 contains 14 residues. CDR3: CASSLDSGVDEQFF.

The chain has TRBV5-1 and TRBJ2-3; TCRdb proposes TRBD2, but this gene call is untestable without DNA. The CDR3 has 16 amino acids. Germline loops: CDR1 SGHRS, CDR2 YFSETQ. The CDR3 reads CASSLSSGVPTDTQYF.

The CDR3 loop reads CASRTGRDEQYF. The chain is built from TRBV2 and TRBJ2-7; the D call of TRBD1 rests on TCRdb alone, since no DNA is present to check it. Germline V CDR1 and CDR2: SNHLY, FYNNEI. This CDR3 spans 12 amino acids.

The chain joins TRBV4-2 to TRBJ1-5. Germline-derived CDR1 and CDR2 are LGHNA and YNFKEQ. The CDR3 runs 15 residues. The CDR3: CASSQEKYSNQPQHF.

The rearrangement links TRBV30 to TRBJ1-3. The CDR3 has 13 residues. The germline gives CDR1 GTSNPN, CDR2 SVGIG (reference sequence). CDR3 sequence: CAWRQLSGNTIYF.

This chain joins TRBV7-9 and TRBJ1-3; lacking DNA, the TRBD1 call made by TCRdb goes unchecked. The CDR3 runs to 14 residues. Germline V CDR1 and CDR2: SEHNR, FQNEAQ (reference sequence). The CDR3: CASAWDRGSNTIYF.

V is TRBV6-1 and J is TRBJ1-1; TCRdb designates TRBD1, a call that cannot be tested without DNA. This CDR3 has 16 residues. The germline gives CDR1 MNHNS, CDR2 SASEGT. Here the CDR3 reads CASSRDSLSLNTEAFF.

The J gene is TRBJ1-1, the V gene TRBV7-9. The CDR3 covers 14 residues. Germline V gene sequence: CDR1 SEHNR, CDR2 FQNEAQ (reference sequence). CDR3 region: CASSTPLANTEAFF.

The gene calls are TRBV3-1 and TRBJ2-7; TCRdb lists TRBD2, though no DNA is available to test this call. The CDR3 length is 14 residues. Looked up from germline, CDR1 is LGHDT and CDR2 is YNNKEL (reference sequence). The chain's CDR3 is CASSQGARLDEQYF.

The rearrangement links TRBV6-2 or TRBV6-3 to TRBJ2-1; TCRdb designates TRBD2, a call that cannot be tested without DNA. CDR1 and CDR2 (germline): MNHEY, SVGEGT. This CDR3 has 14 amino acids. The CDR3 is CASSYSLGLAEQFF.

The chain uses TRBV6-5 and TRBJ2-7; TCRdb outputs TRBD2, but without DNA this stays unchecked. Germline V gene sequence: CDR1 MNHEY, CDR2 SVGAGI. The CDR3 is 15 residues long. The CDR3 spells CASSYEAGGPSEQYF.

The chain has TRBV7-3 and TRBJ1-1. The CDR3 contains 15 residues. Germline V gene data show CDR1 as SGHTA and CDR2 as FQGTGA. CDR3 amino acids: CASSSWEGENTEAFF.

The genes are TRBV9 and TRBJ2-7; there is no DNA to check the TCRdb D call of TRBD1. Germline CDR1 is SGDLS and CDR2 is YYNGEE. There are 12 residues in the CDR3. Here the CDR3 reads CASSQGETEQYF.

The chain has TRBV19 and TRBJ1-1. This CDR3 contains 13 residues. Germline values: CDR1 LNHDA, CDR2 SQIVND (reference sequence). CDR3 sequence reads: CASSTEMNTEAFF.

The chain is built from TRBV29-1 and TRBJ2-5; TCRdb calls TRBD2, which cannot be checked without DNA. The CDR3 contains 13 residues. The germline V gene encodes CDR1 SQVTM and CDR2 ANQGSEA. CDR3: CSGTSREGETQYF.

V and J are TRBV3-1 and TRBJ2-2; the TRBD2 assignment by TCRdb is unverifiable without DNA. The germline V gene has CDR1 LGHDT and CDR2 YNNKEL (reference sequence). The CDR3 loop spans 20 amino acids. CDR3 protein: CASSRSGLAGSKGGTGELFF.

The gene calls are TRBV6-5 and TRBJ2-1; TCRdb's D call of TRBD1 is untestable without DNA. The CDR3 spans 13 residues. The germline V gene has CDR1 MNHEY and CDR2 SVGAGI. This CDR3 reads CASSTRGYNEQFF.

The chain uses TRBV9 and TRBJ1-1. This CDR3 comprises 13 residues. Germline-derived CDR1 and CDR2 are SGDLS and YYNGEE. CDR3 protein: CASSVDGRTEAFF.

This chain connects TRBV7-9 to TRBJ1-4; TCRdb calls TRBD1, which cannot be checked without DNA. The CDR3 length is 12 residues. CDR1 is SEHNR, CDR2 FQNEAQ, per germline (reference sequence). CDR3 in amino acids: CASSMGPEKLFF.

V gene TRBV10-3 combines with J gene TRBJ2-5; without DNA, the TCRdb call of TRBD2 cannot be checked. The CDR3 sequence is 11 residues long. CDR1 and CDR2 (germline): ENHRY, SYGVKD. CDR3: CATGLEETQYF.

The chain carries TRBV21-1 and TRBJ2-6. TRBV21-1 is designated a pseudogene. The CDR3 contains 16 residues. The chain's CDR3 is CASSNDGRSGANVLTF.